Following are 8 T cell receptor beta chains from one sample sequenced in a study of lymphopenia after photon versus proton radiotherapy. Generated by immunoSEQ multiplex PCR, the TCRdb table keeps only in-frame clones and is missing some. This sample has more than 80,000 clones; about four fifths occur once, and the top ten carry over 1.1%. This material consisted of peripheral blood, taken from a patient treated with proton-based radiotherapy. The receptors were sampled from a man aged 60 to 75 with pancreatic cancer.

This chain connects TRBV9 to TRBJ2-2, with 12 bases aligning to TRBD2. Germline V gives CDR1 SGDLS, CDR2 YYNGEE. The CDR3 is 15 residues long. V was clipped by 0 bases and J by 6 bases; unmatched bases: 0. CDR3 in DNA: TGTGCCAGCAGCGTAGGACTAGCGGGAGCCGGGGAGCTGTTTTTT. This codes for CASSVGLAGAGELFF.

This clone was seen a few times. The rearrangement uses TRBV5-4 and TRBJ2-7; TRBD1 or TRBD2 may be the D gene (6 bases each). The CDR3 length is 15 residues. The germline V gene encodes CDR1 SGHNT and CDR2 YYREEE (reference sequence). V lost 0 bases and J lost 9, with 19 bases in between. CDR3: CASSLEGGRLSRQYF. The CDR3, as DNA: TGTGCCAGCAGCTTGGAGGGGGGCCGCTTAAGTCGGCAGTACTTC.

With respect to this clone: Other DNA variants within this sample encode the same CDR3. The rearrangement uses TRBV27 and TRBJ1-5, with D hard to call. V lost 6 bases and J 0 bases, leaving 9 bases between the germline ends. This CDR3 spans 14 amino acids. Germline assignment: CDR1 MNHEY and CDR2 SMNVEV (reference sequence). In nucleotides, the CDR3 is TGTGCCAGCAGCCGGTGGGATAGCAATCAGCCCCAGCATTTT. It is translated as CASSRWDSNQPQHF.

J is TRBJ2-7 and V is TRBV25-1; 7 bases map to TRBD2. Germline lookup yields CDR1 MGHDK and CDR2 SYGVNS. V shed 0 bases, J shed 2 bases, and the junction held 1 base outside the gene matches. This CDR3 contains 14 residues. As DNA, the CDR3 is TGTGCCAGCAGTGAATATGGGAGGGCCTACGAGCAGTACTTC. This encodes CASSEYGRAYEQYF.

Comment on this clone: At one of its ends the junction is not consistent with the germline gene, which may arise from a read error. The chain uses TRBV29-1 and TRBJ1-1; no definite D call. The CDR3 consists of 9 residues. The germline gives CDR1 SQVTM, CDR2 ANQGSEA. CDR3 sequence (DNA): TGCAGCGTCCCTGGTCTTTCTGACTTT. Translated: CSVPGLSDF.

V gene TRBV11-2 combines with J gene TRBJ2-1; TRBD2 matches 9 bases. This CDR3 region has 15 residues. V shed 5 bases, J shed 7 bases, and the junction held 9 bases outside the gene matches. CDR1 is SGHAT and CDR2 is FQNNGV in the germline V gene. For the CDR3, the DNA is TGTGCCAGCAGCCGCCGGACTAGCGTGGGTAATGAGCAGTTCTTC. It yields the protein CASSRRTSVGNEQFF.

The rearrangement uses TRBV11-2 and TRBJ2-5; 12 nucleotides agree with TRBD2. Germline CDR1 SGHAT, CDR2 FQNNGV. This CDR3 is built from 15 residues. V gave up 7 bases and J gave up 5 bases; unmatched junction bases: 8. The DNA for the CDR3 is TGTGCCAGCACCCAGACTAGCGGGAGTGAGGAGACCCAGTACTTC. This encodes CASTQTSGSEETQYF.

This chain connects TRBV6-6 to TRBJ2-7; perhaps TRBD1 as D (6 bases). The length of the CDR3 is 16 residues. Germline assignment: CDR1 MNHNY and CDR2 SVGAGI (reference sequence). V gave up 4 bases and J gave up 0 bases, with 16 bases separating them. Here the CDR3 reads CASSSGTPFSSYEQYF. CDR3 in DNA: TGTGCCAGCAGTTCTGGGACACCTTTTAGCTCCTACGAGCAGTACTTC.